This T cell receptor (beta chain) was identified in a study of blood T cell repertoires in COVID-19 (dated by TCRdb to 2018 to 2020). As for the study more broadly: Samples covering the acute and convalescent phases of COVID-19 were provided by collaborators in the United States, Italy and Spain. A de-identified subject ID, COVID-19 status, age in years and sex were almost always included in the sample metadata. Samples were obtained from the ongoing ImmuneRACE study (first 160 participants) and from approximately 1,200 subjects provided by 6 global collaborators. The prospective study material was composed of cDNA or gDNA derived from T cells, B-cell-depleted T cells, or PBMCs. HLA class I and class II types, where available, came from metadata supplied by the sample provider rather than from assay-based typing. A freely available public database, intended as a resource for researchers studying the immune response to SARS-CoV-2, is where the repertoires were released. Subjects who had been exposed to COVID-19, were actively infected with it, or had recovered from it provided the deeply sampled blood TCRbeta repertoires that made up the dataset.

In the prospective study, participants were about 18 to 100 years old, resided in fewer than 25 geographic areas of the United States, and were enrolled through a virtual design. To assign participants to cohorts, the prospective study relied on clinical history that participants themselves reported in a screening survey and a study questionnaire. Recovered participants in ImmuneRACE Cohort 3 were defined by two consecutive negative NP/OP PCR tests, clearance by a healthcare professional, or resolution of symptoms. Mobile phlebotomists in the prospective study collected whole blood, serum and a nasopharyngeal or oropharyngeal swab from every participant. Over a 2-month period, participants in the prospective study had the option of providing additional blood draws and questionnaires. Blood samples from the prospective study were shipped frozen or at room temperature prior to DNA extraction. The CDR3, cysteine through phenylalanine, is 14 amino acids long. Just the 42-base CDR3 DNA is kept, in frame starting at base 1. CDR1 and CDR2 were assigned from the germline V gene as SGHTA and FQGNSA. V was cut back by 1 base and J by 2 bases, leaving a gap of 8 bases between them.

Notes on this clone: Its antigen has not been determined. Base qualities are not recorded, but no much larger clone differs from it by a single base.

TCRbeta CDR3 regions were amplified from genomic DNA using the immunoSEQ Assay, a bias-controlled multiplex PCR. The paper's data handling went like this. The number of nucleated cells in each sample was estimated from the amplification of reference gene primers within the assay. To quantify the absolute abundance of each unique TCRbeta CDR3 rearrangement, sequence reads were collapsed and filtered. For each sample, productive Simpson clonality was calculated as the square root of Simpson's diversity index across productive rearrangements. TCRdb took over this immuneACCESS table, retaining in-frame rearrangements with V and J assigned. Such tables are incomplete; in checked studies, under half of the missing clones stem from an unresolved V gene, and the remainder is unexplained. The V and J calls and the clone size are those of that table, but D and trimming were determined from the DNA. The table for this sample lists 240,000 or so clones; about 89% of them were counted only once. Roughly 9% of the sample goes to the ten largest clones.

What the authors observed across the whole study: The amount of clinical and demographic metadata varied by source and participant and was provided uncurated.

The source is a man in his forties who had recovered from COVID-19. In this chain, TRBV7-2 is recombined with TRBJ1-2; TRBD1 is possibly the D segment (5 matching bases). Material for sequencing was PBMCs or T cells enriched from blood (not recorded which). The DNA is TGTGCCAGCAGCTTAGGGGGGGTAAACTATGGCTACACCTTC. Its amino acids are CASSLGGVNYGYTF. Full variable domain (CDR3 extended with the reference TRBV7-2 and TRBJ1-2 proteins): GAGVSQSPSNKVTEKGKDVELRCDPISGHTALYWYRQSLGQGLEFLIYFQGNSAPDKSGLPSDRFSAERTGGSVSTLTIQRTQQEDSAVYLCASSLGGVNYGYTFGSGTRLTVV.